The rows below give T cell receptor beta chains drawn from one sample of a study of post-analysis software for immune sequencing data. TCRdb re-derived calls from the PCR reads in MiXCR, one entry per CDR3 protein. The sample lists some 690,000 distinct CDR3 sequences, roughly three fifths occurring once. Sequencing was carried out using blood. These receptors came from a girl aged 2-10 years with multiple sclerosis. Each CDR3 is given with its conserved first and last residue.

V: TRBV20-1
J: TRBJ2-1
CDR3: CSARRLAYNEQFF

V: TRBV12-3/TRBV12-4
J: TRBJ2-5
CDR3: CASSLLSPGETQYF

V: TRBV7-2
J: NA
CDR3: CASSLRDSLYEQYF

V: TRBV2
J: TRBJ2-5
CDR3: CASGSRRQETQYF

V: TRBV29-1
J: TRBJ2-5
CDR3: CSVDGTAQETQYF

V: TRBV11-2
J: TRBJ1-2
CDR3: CASSSGPGESSYTF

V: TRBV20-1
J: TRBJ1-1
CDR3: CSAGGAGGTEAFF

V: TRBV7-2
J: TRBJ2-7
CDR3: CASSFKAGLAGVQYF

V: TRBV6-5
J: TRBJ2-1
CDR3: CASSYGGQGNEQFF

V: TRBV10-3
J: TRBJ2-3
CDR3: CATYTSQGADTQYF

V: TRBV6-5
J: TRBJ1-1
CDR3: CASSNGQGVAEAFF

V: TRBV6-5
J: TRBJ2-7
CDR3: CASSYESGSYEQYF

V: TRBV20-1
J: TRBJ2-4
CDR3: CSASTPTGSQYF

V: TRBV5-5
J: TRBJ1-1
CDR3: CASTAGGRDTEAFF

V: TRBV28
J: TRBJ2-7
CDR3: CASRYRLAGKYEQYF

V: TRBV7-9
J: TRBJ2-1
CDR3: CASSLVQGWEQFF

V: TRBV11-3
J: TRBJ2-1
CDR3: CASSPSRNEQFF

V: TRBV6-1
J: TRBJ1-1
CDR3: CASSEGTGEGTEAFF

V: TRBV4-2
J: TRBJ2-1
CDR3: CASSHPGPEQFF

V: TRBV7-9
J: TRBJ2-7
CDR3: CASSPRSRAEQYF

V: TRBV5-1
J: TRBJ2-7
CDR3: CASSKGQGSSYEQYF

V: TRBV5-1
J: TRBJ1-6
CDR3: CASSENPGSNSPLHF

V: TRBV12-3/TRBV12-4
J: TRBJ2-1
CDR3: CASRTDRVINEQFF

V: TRBV25-1
J: TRBJ2-1
CDR3: CASSEKGNEQFF

V: TRBV12-3/TRBV12-4
J: TRBJ1-2
CDR3: CASSMTGDYGYTF

V: TRBV6-5
J: TRBJ2-5
CDR3: CASRGLAGAGTQYF

V: TRBV20-1
J: TRBJ2-1
CDR3: CSATTGGGNEQFF

V: TRBV6-5
J: TRBJ2-7
CDR3: CASRELTQGTYEQYF

V: TRBV25-1
J: TRBJ2-3
CDR3: CASSESRSPTDTQYF

V: TRBV5-1
J: TRBJ1-1
CDR3: CASSLNRGAAEAFF

V: TRBV7-2
J: TRBJ2-1
CDR3: CASRLRTGGLYNEQFF

V: TRBV20-1
J: TRBJ2-1
CDR3: CSARDRQGIYNEQFF

V: TRBV7-9
J: TRBJ1-2
CDR3: CASSQPGGDGIYGYTF

V: TRBV6-1
J: TRBJ1-2
CDR3: CASSENEYGYTF

V: TRBV28
J: TRBJ2-4
CDR3: CASSLLKGVGKNIQYF

V: TRBV5-1
J: TRBJ2-1
CDR3: CASSLGGLPDNEQFF

V: TRBV5-1
J: TRBJ2-1
CDR3: CASNLSGDNNEQFF